The 32 T cell receptor beta chains in this list originate from one sample, sequenced in a study of regulatory T cells in long-lasting Graves disease. The TCR beta library used iRepertoire HTBI primers with Arm-PCR amplification of CDR3. TCRdb reprocessed the multiplex PCR reads via MiXCR and lists one record per CDR3 protein. The data show fewer than 550,000 distinct CDR3 sequences, about 22% seen once. Time point specified: persistent/refractory GD, antithyroid drugs over 5 years with positive TRAb. PBMCs provided the RNA from which the TCR library was made. This specimen consisted of peripheral blood mononuclear cells (PBMCs), obtained when the disease was refractory, from a patient treated with antithyroid drugs. The source of these receptors is a female donor with Graves disease.

A remark on this clonotype: Possible read error: a much larger clone is one base away. The V gene is TRBV6-1, the J gene TRBJ1-5; D ambiguous. CDR1 is MNHNS and CDR2 is SASEGT in the germline V gene. V was cut by 7 bases and J by 0 bases, with 10 bases left in between. The CDR3 runs to 14 residues. For the CDR3, the DNA is TGTGCCAGCACCCACGGGCCTAGCAATCAGCCCCAGCATTTT. It encodes CASTHGPSNQPQHF.

This rearrangement joins TRBV30 to TRBJ1-5, with D perhaps TRBD1 (5 bases). CDR3 length equals 15 residues. Trimming left V 0 bases short and J 0 bases short, with 9 bases between. The germline V gene has CDR1 GTSNPN and CDR2 SVGIG (reference sequence). The CDR3 loop is CAWSVGTDSNQPQHF. The CDR3 DNA follows: TGTGCCTGGAGTGTTGGGACCGATAGCAATCAGCCCCAGCATTTT.

This clonotype was found many times. The V and J genes are TRBV13 and TRBJ1-2, with D hard to call. Germline-derived CDR1 and CDR2 are PRHDT and FYEKMQ (reference sequence). The germline V and J ends were trimmed by 5 bases and 2 bases, with 15 bases remaining between them. This CDR3 region has 15 residues. The CDR3 DNA reads as TGTGCCAGCAGCCCGCCGGGATCCAAAAACTATGGCTACACCTTC. It yields the protein CASSPPGSKNYGYTF. The variable domain in full, completed from reference TRBV13 and TRBJ1-2, reads AAGVIQSPRHLIKEKRETATLKCYPIPRHDTVYWYQQGPGQDPQFLISFYEKMQSDKGSIPDRFSAQQFSDYHSELNMSSLELGDSALYFCASSPPGSKNYGYTFGSGTRLTVV.

J is TRBJ1-3 and V is TRBV2; D remains ambiguous. V was clipped by 6 bases and J by 0 bases, with 15 bases between them. The germline V gene encodes CDR1 SNHLY and CDR2 FYNNEI. The CDR3 has 16 residues. For the CDR3, the DNA is TGTGCCAGCAGCCTCGATAGCCAGAGCTCTGGAAACACCATATATTTT. It is translated as CASSLDSQSSGNTIYF.

The rearrangement uses TRBV7-8 and TRBJ2-3, with 9 bases identical to TRBD1. Trimming removed 6 bases from V and 3 bases from J; junction bases left unmatched: 7. CDR1 and CDR2 (germline): SGHVS, FQNEAQ. The CDR3 covers 15 residues. CDR3 coding DNA: TGTGCCAGCAGTTCGACGGGACAGGGAACAGATACGCAGTATTTT. This sequence encodes CASSSTGQGTDTQYF.

Concerning this clonotype itself: Compared with germline, one end of the junction differs, possibly owing to a read error. The chain has TRBV5-1 and TRBJ2-2; D ambiguous. This CDR3 has 12 amino acids. Germline-derived CDR1 and CDR2 are SGHRS and YFSETQ. In nucleotides, the CDR3 is TGCGTCAGCAGCTTTGGGGCCGGGGAGCTGTTTTTT. Protein: CVSSFGAGELFF.

This clonotype has just a few counts. The chain combines TRBV28 with TRBJ2-5; tentative D call: TRBD1 (6 bases). The J call is uncertain, as TRBJ2-1 better fits the DNA end. The germline V gene has CDR1 MDHEN and CDR2 SYDVKM. The CDR3 is made up of 14 amino acids. The chain's CDR3 is CASRDKGENNEQFF. In DNA, the CDR3 is TGTGCCAGCAGGGATAAGGGGGAAAACAATGAGCAGTTCTTC.

In its sample, this clonotype was seen many times. The chain uses TRBV7-2 and TRBJ2-7; D is unresolved. The germline V gene has CDR1 SGHTA and CDR2 FQGNSA. Trimming shortened V by 3 bases and J by 4 bases, and 16 bases separated the two germline ends. CDR3 size: 15 residues. DNA of the CDR3: TGTGCCAGCAGCTTGTTGTCTGAGAAGGCTTACGAGCAGTACTTC. This sequence encodes CASSLLSEKAYEQYF.

V usage is TRBV3-1 and J usage is TRBJ2-7, with D possibly matching TRBD2 (6 bases). Trimming stripped 6 bases from V and 2 bases from J, with 14 bases between. The germline V gene has CDR1 LGHDT and CDR2 YNNKEL (reference sequence). The CDR3 has 14 residues. The CDR3 region is CASSRIGGPYEQYF. Here the CDR3 DNA reads TGTGCCAGCAGTAGGATCGGGGGACCCTACGAGCAGTACTTC.

The V call is TRBV6-5, the J call TRBJ1-1; D might be TRBD1 (5 bases). This CDR3 comprises 15 residues. Germline-derived CDR1 and CDR2 are MNHEY and SVGAGI. Trimming shortened V by 2 bases and J by 3 bases, and 13 bases separated the two germline ends. CDR3 DNA: TGTGCCAGCAGTTACGGGTTTGGGGGATACACTGAAGCTTTCTTT. As protein: CASSYGFGGYTEAFF.

This clonotype was detected only a few times. V gene TRBV5-6 combines with J gene TRBJ1-6; D possibly corresponds to TRBD1 (5 bases). V lost 4 bases to trimming and J lost 10 bases, with 21 bases between them. There are 16 residues in the CDR3. Germline CDR1 reads SGHDT; CDR2 reads YYEEEE. The CDR3 loop is CASSPAAGRVESPLHF. The DNA of the CDR3 is TGTGCCAGCAGCCCCGCGGCGGGGCGAGTAGAGTCACCCCTCCACTTT.

This clonotype has at least ten counts. V and J are TRBV20-1 and TRBJ2-5, with D possibly TRBD2 on 7 matching bases. The germline V and J ends were trimmed by 0 bases and 4 bases, with 15 bases remaining between them. Per germline, CDR1 DFQATT and CDR2 SNEGSKA (reference sequence). The CDR3 covers 15 residues. The CDR3 reads CSARDLGGARETQYF. As DNA, the CDR3 is TGCAGTGCTAGAGATCTGGGGGGGGCTAGAGAGACCCAGTACTTC.

The chain uses TRBV6-1 and TRBJ2-5, with D tentatively TRBD1 (6 bases). The CDR3 spans 17 residues. Between the trimmed V and J ends, which lost 6 bases and 2 bases, there was a span of 22 bases. Germline assignment: CDR1 MNHNS and CDR2 SASEGT. The DNA of the CDR3 is TGTGCCAGCAGGGCAAACCAGGGGACGCTCGGACAAGAGACCCAGTACTTC. Its protein product is CASRANQGTLGQETQYF.

The chain is built from TRBV27 and TRBJ2-3, with unresolved D. Germline V gene lookup returns CDR1 MNHEY and CDR2 SMNVEV (reference sequence). Between the trimmed V and J ends, which lost 5 bases and 1 base, there was a span of 13 bases. This CDR3 is built from 15 residues. In nucleotides, the CDR3 is TGTGCCAGCAGTGGATGGGAAGACGGCACAGATACGCAGTATTTT. Translated, it gives CASSGWEDGTDTQYF.

CDR3 DNA: TGTGCCACCAGTGATTTAGAAGCCACCGGGGAGCTGTTTTTT. This gives the protein CATSDLEATGELFF. The chain uses TRBV24-1 and TRBJ2-2; D ambiguous. Looked up from germline, CDR1 is KGHDR and CDR2 is SFDVKD. V lost 1 base to trimming and J lost 4 bases, with 6 bases between them. This CDR3 contains 14 residues.

At least ten counts were recorded for this clonotype. The chain employs TRBV9 and TRBJ1-6, with D uncertain. Trimming shortened V by 0 bases and J by 5 bases, and 18 bases separated the two germline ends. CDR1 and CDR2 (germline): SGDLS, YYNGEE. The CDR3 extends over 18 amino acids. The DNA for the CDR3 is TGTGCCAGCAGCGTAGGCCCCAATTTTCGGAGTAATAATTCACCCCTCCACTTT. Its translation: CASSVGPNFRSNNSPLHF.

The J gene is TRBJ2-7, the V gene TRBV6-9, with TRBD1 matching 10 bases. V lost 3 bases and J lost 7; bases outside the gene matches: 15. The CDR3 is 17 residues long. Per the germline V gene, CDR1 is MNHGY and CDR2 is SVAAGI. CDR3 region: CASSYAAGTGDLGEQYF. The DNA for the CDR3 is TGTGCCAGCAGTTACGCAGCCGGGACAGGGGATCTTGGGGAGCAGTACTTC.

This clonotype was recorded once. The rearrangement uses TRBV28 and TRBJ2-3, with D possibly TRBD1 on 6 matching bases. The V gene's germline CDR1 is MDHEN and CDR2 SYDVKM. V dropped 2 bases and J dropped 0 bases, with 21 bases sitting between them. CDR3 size: 19 residues. The CDR3 sequence: CASSLLYRDYHASTDTQYF. The CDR3, as DNA: TGTGCCAGCAGTTTACTGTACAGGGATTATCACGCTAGCACAGATACGCAGTATTTT.

The chain couples TRBV7-3 to TRBJ2-3; perhaps D is TRBD1 or TRBD2 (5 bases each). V was shortened by 2 bases and J by 2 bases, with 11 bases between the two germline ends. Germline V gene lookup returns CDR1 SGHTA and CDR2 FQGTGA. This CDR3 has 15 amino acids. CDR3 amino acids: CASSLSRDLTDTQYF. DNA for the CDR3: TGTGCCAGCAGCTTATCCAGGGACCTCACAGATACGCAGTATTTT.

This clonotype was seen a few times. The genes are TRBV7-9 and TRBJ1-2; D is ambiguous. Germline V CDR1 and CDR2: SEHNR, FQNEAQ (reference sequence). V gave up 3 bases and J gave up 3 bases, with 8 bases separating them. This CDR3 contains 13 residues. The DNA of the CDR3 is TGTGCCAGCAGCTTTTCGGTTGACTATGGCTACACCTTC. Translated, it gives CASSFSVDYGYTF. The full variable domain, with the rest looked up from reference TRBV7-9 and TRBJ1-2, is DTGVSQNPRHKITKRGQNVTFRCDPISEHNRLYWYRQTLGQGPEFLTYFQNEAQLEKSRLLSDRFSAERPKGSFSTLEIQRTEQGDSAMYLCASSFSVDYGYTFGSGTRLTVV.

Only a few counts were recorded for this clonotype. J is TRBJ1-5 and V is TRBV12-3 or TRBV12-4, with D hard to call. Trimming shortened V by 1 base and J by 4 bases, and 8 bases separated the two germline ends. This CDR3 is 14 amino acids long. CDR3 DNA: TGTGCCAGCAGTTTAGAGAACGATAATCAGCCCCAGCATTTT. Translation: CASSLENDNQPQHF.

A few counts support this clonotype. This chain connects TRBV7-9 to TRBJ2-1, with TRBD1 as a possible D gene (5 bases). The J call may be incorrect, as the DNA end agrees better with TRBJ2-5. From germline, CDR1 is SEHNR and CDR2 FQNEAQ (reference sequence). This CDR3 contains 13 residues. The CDR3 here is CASSQGAVETQYF. DNA for the CDR3: TGTGCCAGCAGCCAGGGTGCGGTAGAGACCCAGTACTTC.

This clonotype was found once. The V and J genes are TRBV5-1 and TRBJ2-1; 14 nucleotides match TRBD2. The junction had 5 bases not matched to a gene; V was cut back by 7 bases and J by 8 bases. The CDR3 runs 14 residues. Germline V gene lookup returns CDR1 SGHRS and CDR2 YFSETQ. For the CDR3, the DNA is TGCGCCAGCTCGACTAGCGGGGGGGTCTATGAGCAGTTCTTC. It encodes CASSTSGGVYEQFF.

This clonotype was recorded many times. V is TRBV28 and J is TRBJ2-7; weak D call: TRBD1 (6 bases). The CDR3 is made up of 14 amino acids. V gave up 5 bases and J gave up 1 base, with 12 bases separating them. The V gene's germline CDR1 is MDHEN and CDR2 SYDVKM. The CDR3 here is CASSPYRESYEQYF. For the CDR3, the DNA is TGTGCCAGCAGTCCCTACAGGGAATCCTACGAGCAGTACTTC. The full variable domain, in which reference TRBV28 and TRBJ2-7 provide the parts outside the CDR3, is DVKVTQSSRYLVKRTGEKVFLECVQDMDHENMFWYRQDPGLGLRLIYFSYDVKMKEKGDIPEGYSVSREKKERFSLILESASTNQTSMYLCASSPYRESYEQYFGPGTRLTVT.

This clonotype was detected ten times or more. This chain connects TRBV20-1 to TRBJ1-4; perhaps TRBD1 as D (5 bases). V lost 6 bases and J lost 4, with 9 bases in between. Germline CDR1 and CDR2: DFQATT and SNEGSKA (reference sequence). This CDR3 is 12 amino acids long. The CDR3 here is CSAGDLNEKLFF. CDR3 nucleotides: TGCAGTGCCGGGGACCTTAATGAAAAACTGTTTTTT.

The chain carries TRBV10-3 and TRBJ2-1; TRBD2 matches at 9 bases. The trim removed 0 bases at V and 3 bases at J, leaving 3 bases unmatched. This CDR3 has 16 amino acids. Germline V CDR1 and CDR2: ENHRY, SYGVKD. The CDR3 DNA sequence: TGTGCCATCAGTGAGTCTTTAGCGGGGGACTACAATGAGCAGTTCTTC. It translates to CAISESLAGDYNEQFF.

Notes on this clonotype: A read error is possible here, since a much larger clone lies one base away. Since the CDR3 does not end with the conserved phenylalanine or tryptophan, this likely comes from a read error. The V and J genes are TRBV6-5 and TRBJ1-1; no clear D gene. CDR3 size: 15 residues. V lost 4 bases and J 1 base, leaving 13 bases between the germline ends. CDR1 and CDR2 (germline): MNHEY, SVGAGI. The CDR3 loop is CASSFLTSTNTEAFS. CDR3 coding DNA: TGTGCCAGCAGTTTCCTAACTTCAACGAACACTGAAGCTTTCTCT.

The chain is built from TRBV7-9 and TRBJ2-1; 12 bases agree with TRBD2. The V segment lost 5 bases and the J segment 6 bases; nucleotides outside the gene matches: 5. From germline, CDR1 is SEHNR and CDR2 FQNEAQ (reference sequence). CDR3 size: 15 residues. The CDR3 here is CASSRLAGVINEQFF. Here the CDR3 DNA reads TGTGCCAGCAGCCGACTAGCGGGAGTTATCAATGAGCAGTTCTTC.

The chain joins TRBV2 to TRBJ1-6; the D is unclear. Trimming cost V 1 base and J 5 bases, with 6 bases left between them. The CDR3 sequence is 14 residues long. From germline, CDR1 is SNHLY and CDR2 FYNNEI. The chain's CDR3 is CASSEGQNNSPLHF. CDR3 bases: TGTGCCAGCAGTGAAGGGCAGAATAATTCACCCCTCCACTTT.

This clonotype was counted at least ten times. This rearrangement joins TRBV7-2 to TRBJ1-6, with TRBD1 as a possible D gene (6 bases). Germline CDR1 is SGHTA and CDR2 is FQGNSA. Trimming left V 5 bases short and J 8 bases short, with 16 bases between. This CDR3 spans 15 amino acids. CDR3 amino acids: CASSNAGTSHSPLHF. DNA of the CDR3: TGTGCCAGCAGCAACGCCGGGACATCTCATTCACCCCTCCACTTT.

This clonotype was seen only a few times. This rearrangement joins TRBV3-1 to TRBJ2-7; 7 positions agree with TRBD2. The CDR3 loop spans 14 amino acids. In germline, CDR1 is LGHDT, CDR2 YNNKEL (reference sequence). Trimming at V came to 3 bases and at J to 2 bases, leaving 4 bases not matched to a gene. In nucleotides, the CDR3 is TGTGCCAGCAGCCACTCCGGGACTACCTACGAGCAGTACTTC. Protein product: CASSHSGTTYEQYF.

V gene TRBV7-8 combines with J gene TRBJ1-3; D unresolved. The germline gives CDR1 SGHVS, CDR2 FQNEAQ. The V end was cut by 4 bases, the J end by 0 bases, with 10 bases between. CDR3 length equals 15 residues. CDR3 region: CASSSSGFSGNTIYF. The CDR3 region has the DNA TGTGCCAGCAGCTCCTCGGGATTCTCTGGAAACACCATATATTTT.